The present entry profiles one T cell receptor (beta chain) with its context. The data originate from a study of cytomegalovirus exposure and HLA in healthy donors. Both 60 Vbeta primers and 13 Jbeta primers went into the PCR. This table comes from immunoSEQ multiplex PCR, and its TCRdb copy is limited to in-frame clones, with some not included. The sample has 150,000 to 250,000 clones, about four fifths seen once; the top ten hold 1.5%. Germline V gene lookup returns CDR1 SGHRS and CDR2 YFSETQ. The CDR3 spans 16 residues. V shed 0 bases and J shed 5 bases, with 14 bases lying between them. The source of this sequence is a girl aged 5 to 17 in good health and CMV-seropositive. The sequenced sample was PBMCs. The V call is TRBV5-1, the J call TRBJ2-2, with D possibly being TRBD2 (6 bases). The CDR3 region is CASSLDGRGRTGELFF. CDR3 coding DNA: TGCGCCAGCAGCTTGGACGGGCGGGGAAGGACCGGGGAGCTGTTTTTT.